These 22 T cell receptor beta chains were sequenced from one sample in a study of blood T cell repertoires in COVID-19. Generated by immunoSEQ multiplex PCR, the TCRdb table keeps only in-frame clones and is missing some. The sample has 150,000 or so clones; roughly 83% are singletons. Sequencing was done on a sample of peripheral blood. These receptors originate from a woman in her 70s with COVID-19, enrolled during active disease.

The CDR3 here is CASSLRHMNTEAFF. The DNA of the CDR3 is TGTGCCAGCAGCTTGCGACACATGAACACTGAAGCTTTCTTT. The rearrangement links TRBV5-6 to TRBJ1-1; D remains unclear. This CDR3 spans 14 amino acids. CDR1 and CDR2 from the germline V gene are SGHDT and YYEEEE. Trimming pared 1 base from V and 0 bases from J, leaving 7 bases between. The whole variable domain, remainder taken from reference TRBV5-6 and TRBJ1-1, is DAGVTQSPTHLIKTRGQQVTLRCSPKSGHDTVSWYQQALGQGPQFIFQYYEEEERQRGNFPDRFSGHQFPNYSSELNVNALLLGDSALYLCASSLRHMNTEAFFGQGTRLTVV.

This clone appeared a few times. The CDR3 bases are TGTGCCAGCAGCTTAGGGCTAGCGGGGGGGCGGGAAGATACGCAGTATTTT. As protein: CASSLGLAGGREDTQYF. V usage is TRBV7-2 and J usage is TRBJ2-3, with 12 positions matching TRBD2. The CDR3 spans 17 residues. The ends lost 1 base at V and 5 bases at J; junction bases unmatched: 7. Per the germline V gene, CDR1 is SGHTA and CDR2 is FQGNSA.

This clone was seen more than once but under ten times. The rearrangement uses TRBV6-5 and TRBJ1-6; D ambiguous. The CDR3 consists of 13 residues. The germline CDR1 and CDR2 sequences are MNHEY and SVGAGI. The germline V and J ends were trimmed by 9 bases and 7 bases, with 13 bases remaining between them. CDR3 sequence reads: CASIEKRNSPLHF. The DNA of the CDR3 is TGTGCCAGTATCGAAAAGAGGAATTCACCCCTCCACTTT.

The genes are TRBV10-3 and TRBJ2-2, with 13 bases aligning to TRBD2. CDR1 ENHRY and CDR2 SYGVKD come from the germline V gene. Trimming cost V 6 bases and J 2 bases; bases outside gene matches: 9. CDR3 length equals 18 residues. The CDR3 is CAIRQAGTSGANTGELFF. In nucleotides, the CDR3 is TGTGCCATCAGACAGGCCGGGACTAGCGGGGCTAACACCGGGGAGCTGTTTTTT.

The chain uses TRBV24-1 and TRBJ1-5, with 7 bases fitting TRBD1. The germline V gene has CDR1 KGHDR and CDR2 SFDVKD. The CDR3 is 14 residues long. The junction had 10 bases not matched to a gene; V was cut back by 6 bases and J by 9 bases. The CDR3 spells CATSSRQGLSPQHF. The DNA of the CDR3 is TGTGCCACCAGTAGCCGACAGGGCTTGTCGCCCCAGCATTTT.

The rearrangement uses TRBV5-1 and TRBJ2-3; D may be TRBD2 (5 bases). The CDR3 loop spans 13 amino acids. The V and J ends lost 2 bases and 6 bases respectively, with 10 bases between them. Germline V gene data show CDR1 as SGHRS and CDR2 as YFSETQ. Written as DNA, the CDR3 is TGCGCCAGCAGCTTCGAGGGTTCGGATACGCAGTATTTT. It translates to CASSFEGSDTQYF. Using reference TRBV5-1 and TRBJ2-3 for the parts outside the CDR3, the full variable domain is KAGVTQTPRYLIKTRGQQVTLSCSPISGHRSVSWYQQTPGQGLQFLFEYFSETQRNKGNFPGRFSGRQFSNSRSEMNVSTLELGDSALYLCASSFEGSDTQYFGPGTRLTVL.

There are a few counts of this clone. The chain joins TRBV19 to TRBJ1-2; the D is unclear. The CDR3 extends over 11 amino acids. In germline, CDR1 is LNHDA, CDR2 SQIVND (reference sequence). The DNA of the CDR3 is TGTGTTTCCGCGAGAATCTATGGCTACACCTTC. As protein: CVSARIYGYTF.

The chain employs TRBV9 and TRBJ1-5; TRBD1 matches at 9 bases. The V gene end was trimmed by 3 bases and the J gene end by 5 bases; junction bases not matched to a gene: 3. Per the germline V gene, CDR1 is SGDLS and CDR2 is YYNGEE. The CDR3 has 14 residues. CDR3 sequence: CASSATGGYQPQHF. In DNA, the CDR3 is TGTGCCAGCAGCGCCACAGGGGGCTATCAGCCCCAGCATTTT.

In its sample, this clone was seen many times. V is TRBV21-1 and J is TRBJ1-5. TRBV21-1 is recorded as a pseudogene. CDR3 length equals 18 residues. The CDR3 sequence: CASRRASATSIRNQPQHF. The CDR3 DNA follows: TGTGCCAGCAGGAGAGCTTCTGCTACGTCCATACGAAATCAGCCCCAGCATTTT.

The chain employs TRBV27 and TRBJ2-7; 7 bases are a match to TRBD1. Trimming took 5 bases from V and 3 from J; bases not matched to a gene: 10. The CDR3 spans 15 residues. In germline, CDR1 is MNHEY, CDR2 SMNVEV (reference sequence). The CDR3 bases are TGTGCCAGCAGTACCAAGACAGGGTTCGGCTACGAGCAGTACTTC. Residues: CASSTKTGFGYEQYF.

This sequence joins TRBV6-1 and TRBJ2-1; 9 bases match TRBD2. From germline, CDR1 is MNHNS and CDR2 SASEGT. This CDR3 is 15 amino acids long. V trimming: 3 bases; J trimming: 4 bases; junction bases outside the gene matches: 4. CDR3 sequence: CASSEVRGGYNEQFF. CDR3 DNA: TGTGCCAGCAGTGAGGTGCGGGGGGGGTACAATGAGCAGTTCTTC.

The V call is TRBV5-6, the J call TRBJ2-7, with TRBD1 as a possible D gene (6 bases). V was cut by 2 bases and J by 5 bases, with 17 bases left in between. The CDR3 contains 15 residues. Germline values: CDR1 SGHDT, CDR2 YYEEEE. In DNA, the CDR3 is TGTGCCAGCAGCTTTACAGGGTCAACGACGAACGAGCAGTACTTC. Encoded protein: CASSFTGSTTNEQYF.

V usage is TRBV27 and J usage is TRBJ2-7; 8 positions agree with TRBD1. The V gene end was trimmed by 5 bases and the J gene end by 3 bases; junction bases not matched to a gene: 9. Germline CDR1 is MNHEY and CDR2 is SMNVEV (reference sequence). This CDR3 contains 15 residues. The CDR3 loop is CASSIYRGAGYEQYF. DNA of the CDR3: TGTGCCAGCAGTATATACAGGGGGGCCGGCTACGAGCAGTACTTC.

The chain combines TRBV4-2 with TRBJ2-7, with 9 nucleotides matching TRBD1. Germline lookup yields CDR1 LGHNA and CDR2 YNFKEQ. This CDR3 region has 17 residues. The junction had 9 bases not matched to a gene; V was cut back by 1 base and J by 2 bases. The CDR3 spells CASSQAVGQGNTYEQYF. In DNA, the CDR3 is TGTGCCAGCAGCCAAGCGGTAGGACAGGGGAATACCTACGAGCAGTACTTC.

The chain recombines TRBV18 with TRBJ1-6; 9 positions agree with TRBD1. The V gene end was trimmed by 4 bases and the J gene end by 10 bases; junction bases not matched to a gene: 8. The CDR3 is 15 amino acids. Germline V CDR1 and CDR2: KGHSH, LQKENI. The chain's CDR3 is CASSQSGQGLSPLHF. CDR3 nucleotides: TGTGCCAGCTCACAATCGGGACAGGGTCTCTCACCCCTCCACTTT.

The sample holds a few counts of this clone. V gene TRBV30 combines with J gene TRBJ1-6, with D perhaps matching TRBD1 (6 bases). V lost 4 bases and J lost 4, with 14 bases in between. The CDR3 has 15 residues. Germline CDR1 is GTSNPN and CDR2 is SVGIG (reference sequence). The CDR3 sequence is CAWNTGTAYNSPLHF. CDR3 DNA: TGTGCCTGGAATACAGGGACGGCTTATAATTCACCCCTCCACTTT. Full variable domain (remainder filled in from reference TRBV30 and TRBJ1-6): SQTIHQWPATLVQPVGSPLSLECTVEGTSNPNLYWYRQAAGRGLQLLFYSVGIGQISSEVPQNLSASRPQDRQFILSSKKLLLSDSGFYLCAWNTGTAYNSPLHFGNGTRLTVT.

Only one count was recorded for this clone. The J gene is TRBJ1-6, the V gene TRBV25-1, with D possibly matching TRBD1 (5 bases). V gave up 6 bases and J gave up 0 bases, with 12 bases separating them. Per germline, CDR1 MGHDK and CDR2 SYGVNS. The CDR3 is 16 residues long. CDR3 DNA sequence: TGTGCCAGCAGGGAGACAGCACACTCCTATAATTCACCCCTCCACTTT. Amino acids: CASRETAHSYNSPLHF.

The J gene is TRBJ1-3, the V gene TRBV7-3; no firm D call. CDR3 length equals 13 residues. From germline, CDR1 is SGHTA and CDR2 FQGTGA. Trimming removed 5 bases at V and 4 bases at J, with 9 bases between. Here the CDR3 DNA reads TGTGCCAGCAGCCAGATCCCCGGAAACACCATATATTTT. Its protein product is CASSQIPGNTIYF.

This chain links TRBV5-1 with TRBJ2-1; TRBD1 might be the D (6 bases). This CDR3 is 14 amino acids long. The V end lost 4 bases, the J end lost 7 bases, and 15 bases lay between the germline ends. In germline, CDR1 is SGHRS, CDR2 YFSETQ. CDR3 nucleotide sequence: TGCGCCAGCAGCCCCTCGTCAGGGGTTAATGAGCAGTTCTTC. It translates to CASSPSSGVNEQFF. The full variable domain, its missing parts supplied by reference TRBV5-1 and TRBJ2-1, is KAGVTQTPRYLIKTRGQQVTLSCSPISGHRSVSWYQQTPGQGLQFLFEYFSETQRNKGNFPGRFSGRQFSNSRSEMNVSTLELGDSALYLCASSPSSGVNEQFFGPGTRLTVL.

The V and J genes are TRBV5-5 and TRBJ2-7; D is unclear. From germline, CDR1 is SGHKS and CDR2 YYEKEE (reference sequence). Trimming stripped 6 bases from V and 2 bases from J, with 18 bases between. The CDR3 contains 15 residues. CDR3 coding DNA: TGTGCCAGCATTCCAAACGGAGCTTCGGCCTACGAGCAGTACTTC. Encoded protein: CASIPNGASAYEQYF.

The rearrangement joins TRBV5-1 to TRBJ2-2; D may be TRBD1 (6 bases). CDR3 length: 13 amino acids. The germline CDR1 and CDR2 sequences are SGHRS and YFSETQ. V was cut by 4 bases and J by 6 bases, with 10 bases left in between. CDR3 sequence reads: CASSLSGAGELFF. The CDR3 DNA follows: TGCGCCAGCAGCCTCTCAGGGGCCGGGGAGCTGTTTTTT.

The chain is built from TRBV6-1 and TRBJ2-1, with a possible D match to TRBD2 (5 bases). This CDR3 is 16 amino acids long. The germline V gene encodes CDR1 MNHNS and CDR2 SASEGT. Trimming took 3 bases from V and 0 from J, leaving 12 bases between them. The CDR3 spells CASSERATDSYNEQFF. As DNA, the CDR3 is TGTGCCAGCAGTGAGAGGGCGACCGACTCCTACAATGAGCAGTTCTTC.